Listed here is a single T cell receptor beta chain. It lacks a known antigen. Base qualities are not recorded, but no much larger clone differs from it by a single base. This entry is derived from a study of blood T cell repertoires in COVID-19 (dated by TCRdb to about 2020). For the study in its entirety: Samples from collaborators originated in the United States, Italy and Spain and spanned both the acute and convalescent phases of COVID-19. Where available, HLA class I and class II types were taken from metadata supplied by the sample provider and were not determined by assay-based typing. The repertoires were released in a freely available public database intended as a resource for research on the immune response to SARS-CoV-2. The dataset comprised deeply sampled blood TCRbeta repertoires from subjects exposed to, actively infected with, or recovered from COVID-19. The sample metadata nearly always contained a de-identified subject ID, COVID-19 status, age in years and sex. The prospective study material was composed of cDNA or gDNA derived from T cells, B-cell-depleted T cells, or PBMCs. Samples were obtained from the ongoing ImmuneRACE study (first 160 participants) and from some 1,200 subjects provided by 6 global collaborators.

In the prospective study, participants were about 18 to 90 years old, resided in approximately 25 geographic areas of the United States, and were enrolled through a virtual design. In the prospective study, participants were assigned to cohorts based on the clinical history participants reported in a screening survey and a study questionnaire. In the prospective study, whole blood, serum and a nasopharyngeal or oropharyngeal swab were collected from each participant by mobile phlebotomists. Participants in the prospective study had the option to provide additional blood draws and questionnaires over an approximately 2-month period. Before DNA extraction, prospective study blood samples were shipped either frozen or at room temperature. Findings and caveats that apply to the study as a whole: How much clinical and demographic metadata was included differed by source and by participant, and the metadata was provided uncurated.

The junction shows trimming of 11 bases on V and 4 bases on J, and the gene matches do not reach 9 bases of it. According to the germline V gene (reference sequence), CDR1 reads LNHDA and CDR2 reads SQIVND. The CDR3, from cysteine to phenylalanine, totals 14 residues. Here the CDR3 DNA is all that survives: 42 bases in frame from base 1. TCRbeta CDR3 regions were amplified from genomic DNA by means of the immunoSEQ Assay, a bias-controlled multiplex PCR. The source study handled its data this way. The number of nucleated cells in each sample was estimated from the amplification of reference gene primers within the assay. To quantify the absolute abundance of each unique TCRbeta CDR3 rearrangement, sequence reads were collapsed and filtered. For each sample, productive Simpson clonality was calculated by taking the square root of Simpson's diversity index across productive rearrangements. In its TCRdb copy, this immuneACCESS table keeps in-frame sequences only and misses some clones. Where compared with another copy, unresolved V genes explain less than half of these, and the others have no known cause. For V, J and clone size, that table is used; D and trimming come from the DNA. The sample contains approximately 260,000 clones, roughly four fifths of them found a single time. Of the sample, around 4.1% is held by the ten largest clones.

The chain employs TRBV19 and TRBJ2-3, with 10 central nucleotides matching TRBD2. Sequencing was performed on PBMCs or T cells enriched from blood (not recorded which). The sequence was collected from a man between 25 and 39 years old with acute COVID-19. Read as DNA, the sequence is TGTGCCGCGGCCGGGACTAGCGAAGCAGATACGCAGTATTTT. Its product reads: CAAAGTSEADTQYF.